This record covers a single TCR beta chain. TCRdb reprocessed the RACE reads with MiXCR, giving one entry per CDR3 protein. The sample lists over 300,000 distinct CDR3 sequences; 4.5% to 6% were seen once. Noted time point: pre-sensitization, week 0. Treatment here: therapeutic diphenylcyclopropenone sensitization with weekly scalp DPC. These data come from a study of human T cells and chemical hapten exposure. Trimming removed 4 bases at V and 2 bases at J, with 14 bases between. The CDR3 is made up of 15 amino acids. Germline values: CDR1 SGHRS, CDR2 YFSETQ. This sample comprised whole blood, obtained in connection with sensitization to the hapten diphenylcyclopropenone (DPC). This sequence joins TRBV5-1 and TRBJ2-3; a weak D match, TRBD2 (5 bases). The sequence came from a woman between 45 and 65 years old with alopecia areata. Some clones in this sample may be carry-over from other donors' samples. This CDR3 reads CASSIPSGNTDTQYF. The CDR3 nucleotides are TGCGCCAGCAGCATCCCGAGCGGAAACACAGATACGCAGTATTTT.